The clone carrying this TCR beta chain was seen repeatedly, ten times or more. No antigen is known for it. The sample belongs to a study of spatial heterogeneity in lung cancer. The wider study: Alpha-chain sequences were detected in numbers that were consistently lower than beta-chain sequences. The average count in raw reads for each unique TCR and UMI combination exceeded 9.5 appearances. Whole-study findings and limits: Whereas they appeared in blood less at follow-up, ubiquitous expanded tumor TCRs appeared there more at resection.

Every TCR cDNA molecule bore its own unique molecular identifier. TCRdb re-derived calls from the 5' RACE reads in MiXCR, one entry per CDR3 protein. Of about 15,000 distinct CDR3 sequences listed, 10% to 13% are singletons. Time point: sample taken at primary tumor resection. No cells were sorted before sequencing. The whole RNA sequenced was extracted from tumor, nontumor lung or frozen PBMC. The receptor was isolated from a female donor with early-stage non-small cell lung cancer. The sequencing here drew on PBMCs, taken at surgery.

In DNA, the CDR3 is TGTGCCAGCAGCTTGGGGACTAGCGGGGGCCTCTCCTACAATGAGCAGTTCTTC. Encoded protein: CASSLGTSGGLSYNEQFF. This chain joins TRBV7-2 and TRBJ2-1, with 14 nucleotides matching TRBD2. V shed 3 bases and J 0 bases; nucleotides not matched to a gene: 4. The length of the CDR3 is 18 residues. Germline V lookup: CDR1 SGHTA, CDR2 FQGNSA.